This T cell receptor beta chain was profiled in a study of cytomegalovirus exposure and HLA in healthy donors. Findings of the study overall: The majority of TCR sequences were rare, yet some public TCRs appeared in many donors. Overall, approximately 150 TCR beta chains were annotated as cytomegalovirus-associated.

Generated by immunoSEQ multiplex PCR, the TCRdb table keeps only in-frame clones and is missing some. The table lists around 400,000 clones, around 86% of them singletons. CDR3 length equals 11 residues. From germline, CDR1 is GTSNPN and CDR2 SVGIG (reference sequence). The germline V and J ends were trimmed by 5 bases and 4 bases, with 7 bases remaining between them. Note on this clone: Antigen unknown.

The specimen was PBMCs. This receptor was obtained from a woman aged 18-29 years in good health and CMV-seronegative. The V call is TRBV30, the J call TRBJ2-3; no firm D call. The CDR3 loop reads CAWELADTQYF. The CDR3 bases are TGTGCCTGGGAACTGGCAGATACGCAGTATTTT.